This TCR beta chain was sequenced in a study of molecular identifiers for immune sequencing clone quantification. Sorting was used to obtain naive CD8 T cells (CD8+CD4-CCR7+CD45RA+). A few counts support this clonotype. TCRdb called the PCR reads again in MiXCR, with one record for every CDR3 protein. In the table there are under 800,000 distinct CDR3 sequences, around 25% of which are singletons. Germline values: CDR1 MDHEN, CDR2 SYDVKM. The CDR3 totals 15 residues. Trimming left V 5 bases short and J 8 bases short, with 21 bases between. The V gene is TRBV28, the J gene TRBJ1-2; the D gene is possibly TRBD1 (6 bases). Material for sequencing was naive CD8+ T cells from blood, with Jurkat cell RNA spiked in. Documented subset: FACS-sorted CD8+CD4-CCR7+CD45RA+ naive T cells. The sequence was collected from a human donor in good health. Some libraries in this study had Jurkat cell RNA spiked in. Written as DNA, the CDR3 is TGTGCCAGCAGTCTACAGGGTTCTCTAAGGGAAGGCTACACCTTC. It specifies CASSLQGSLREGYTF.